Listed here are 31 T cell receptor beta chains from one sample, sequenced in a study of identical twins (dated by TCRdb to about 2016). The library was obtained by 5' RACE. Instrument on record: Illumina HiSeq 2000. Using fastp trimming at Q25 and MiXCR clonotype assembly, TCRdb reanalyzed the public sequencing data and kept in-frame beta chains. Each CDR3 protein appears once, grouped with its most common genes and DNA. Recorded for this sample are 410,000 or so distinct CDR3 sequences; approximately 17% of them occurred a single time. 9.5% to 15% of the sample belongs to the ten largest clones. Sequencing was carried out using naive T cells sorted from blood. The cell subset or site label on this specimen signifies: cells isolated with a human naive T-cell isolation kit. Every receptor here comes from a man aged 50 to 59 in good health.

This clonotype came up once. The CDR3 DNA reads as TGTGCCAGCGGCGACCGGACTAGCCGGCCGGATACGCAGTATTTT. It is translated as CASGDRTSRPDTQYF. V and J are TRBV28 and TRBJ2-3, with 8 bases fitting TRBD2. The J segment lost 6 bases and the V segment lost 8 bases, leaving 13 bases of the junction unmatched. Germline V gives CDR1 MDHEN, CDR2 SYDVKM. This CDR3 is built from 15 residues.

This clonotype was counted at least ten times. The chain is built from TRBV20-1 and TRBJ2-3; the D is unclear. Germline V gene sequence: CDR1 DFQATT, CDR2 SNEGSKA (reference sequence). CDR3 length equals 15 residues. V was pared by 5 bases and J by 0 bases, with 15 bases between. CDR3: CSALQRATSTDTQYF. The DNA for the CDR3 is TGCAGTGCTCTGCAAAGAGCCACTAGCACAGATACGCAGTATTTT.

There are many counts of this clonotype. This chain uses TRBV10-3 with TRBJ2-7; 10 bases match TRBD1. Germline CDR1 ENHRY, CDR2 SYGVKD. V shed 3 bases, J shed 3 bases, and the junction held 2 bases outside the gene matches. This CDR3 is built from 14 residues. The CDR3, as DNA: TGTGCCATCAGTGAAAGGGACAGGGGCTACGAGCAGTACTTC. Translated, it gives CAISERDRGYEQYF.

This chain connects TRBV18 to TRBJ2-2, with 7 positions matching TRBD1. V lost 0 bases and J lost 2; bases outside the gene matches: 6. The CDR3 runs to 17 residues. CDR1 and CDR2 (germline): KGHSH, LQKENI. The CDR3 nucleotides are TGTGCCAGCTCACCACCGGGACAGAGGCTCAACACCGGGGAGCTGTTTTTT. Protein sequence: CASSPPGQRLNTGELFF.

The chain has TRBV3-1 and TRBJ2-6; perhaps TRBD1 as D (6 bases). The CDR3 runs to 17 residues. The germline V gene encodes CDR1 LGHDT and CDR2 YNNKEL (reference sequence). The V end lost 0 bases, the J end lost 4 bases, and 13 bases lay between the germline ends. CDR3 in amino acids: CASSQEARGFGANVLTF. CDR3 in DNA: TGTGCCAGCAGCCAAGAAGCCAGGGGATTCGGGGCCAACGTCCTGACTTTC. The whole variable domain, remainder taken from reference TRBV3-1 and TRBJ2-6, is DTAVSQTPKYLVTQMGNDKSIKCEQNLGHDTMYWYKQDSKKFLKIMFSYNNKELIINETVPNRFSPKSPDKAHLNLHINSLELGDSAVYFCASSQEARGFGANVLTFGAGSRLTVL.

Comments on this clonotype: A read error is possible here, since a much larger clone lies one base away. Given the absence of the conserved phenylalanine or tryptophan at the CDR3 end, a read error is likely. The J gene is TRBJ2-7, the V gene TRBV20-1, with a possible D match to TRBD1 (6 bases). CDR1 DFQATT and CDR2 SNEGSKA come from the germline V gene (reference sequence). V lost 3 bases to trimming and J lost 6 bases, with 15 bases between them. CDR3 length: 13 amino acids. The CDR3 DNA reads TGCAGTGCTAGGTGGACAGTAACTGGCGAGCAGTACTCC. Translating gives CSARWTVTGEQYS.

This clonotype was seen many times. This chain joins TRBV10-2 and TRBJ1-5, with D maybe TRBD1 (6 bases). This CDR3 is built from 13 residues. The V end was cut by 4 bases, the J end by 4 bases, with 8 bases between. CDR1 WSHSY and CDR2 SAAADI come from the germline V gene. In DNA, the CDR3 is TGCGCCAGCAGTGCCCAGGGGAATCAGCCCCAGCATTTT. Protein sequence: CASSAQGNQPQHF.

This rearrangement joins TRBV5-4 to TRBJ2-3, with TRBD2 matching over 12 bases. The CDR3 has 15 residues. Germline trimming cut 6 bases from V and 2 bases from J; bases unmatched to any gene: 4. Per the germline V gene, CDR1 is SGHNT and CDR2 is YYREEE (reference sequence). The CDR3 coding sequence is TGTGCCAGCATGCGGACTAGCGGGATCACAGATACGCAGTATTTT. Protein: CASMRTSGITDTQYF.

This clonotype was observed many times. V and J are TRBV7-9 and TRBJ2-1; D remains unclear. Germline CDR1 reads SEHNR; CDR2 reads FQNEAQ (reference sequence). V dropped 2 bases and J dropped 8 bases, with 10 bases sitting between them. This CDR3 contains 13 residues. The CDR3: CASSLYWQDEQFF. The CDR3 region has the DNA TGTGCCAGCAGCTTATACTGGCAGGATGAGCAGTTCTTC. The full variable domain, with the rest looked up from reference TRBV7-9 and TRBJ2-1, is DTGVSQNPRHKITKRGQNVTFRCDPISEHNRLYWYRQTLGQGPEFLTYFQNEAQLEKSRLLSDRFSAERPKGSFSTLEIQRTEQGDSAMYLCASSLYWQDEQFFGPGTRLTVL.

The CDR3, as DNA: TGTGCCAGCAGTTCGGGGTGGGGAGAGACCCAGTACTTC. Translated: CASSSGWGETQYF. This chain joins TRBV6-6 and TRBJ2-5; maybe TRBD2 (5 bases). V was cut by 4 bases and J by 4 bases, with 10 bases left in between. Germline assignment: CDR1 MNHNY and CDR2 SVGAGI (reference sequence). CDR3 size: 13 residues.

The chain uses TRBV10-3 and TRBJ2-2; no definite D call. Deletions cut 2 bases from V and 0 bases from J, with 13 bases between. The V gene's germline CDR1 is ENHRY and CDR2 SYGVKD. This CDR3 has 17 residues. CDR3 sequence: CAISEVITETNTGELFF. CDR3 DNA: TGTGCCATCAGTGAGGTCATAACTGAAACGAACACCGGGGAGCTGTTTTTT.

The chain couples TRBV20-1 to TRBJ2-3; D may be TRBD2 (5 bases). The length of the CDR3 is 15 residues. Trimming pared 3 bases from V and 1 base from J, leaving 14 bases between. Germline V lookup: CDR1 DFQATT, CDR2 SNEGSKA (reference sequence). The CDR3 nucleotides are TGCAGTGCTAGGAGGGCAGGAACCCGCACAGATACGCAGTATTTT. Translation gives CSARRAGTRTDTQYF.

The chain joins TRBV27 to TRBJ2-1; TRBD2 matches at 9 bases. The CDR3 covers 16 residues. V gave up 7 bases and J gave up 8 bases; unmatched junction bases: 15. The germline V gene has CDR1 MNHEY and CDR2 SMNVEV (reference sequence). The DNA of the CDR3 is TGTGCCAGCACCCCTGTGATGGTAGCGGGAGCGTATGAGCAGTTCTTC. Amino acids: CASTPVMVAGAYEQFF.

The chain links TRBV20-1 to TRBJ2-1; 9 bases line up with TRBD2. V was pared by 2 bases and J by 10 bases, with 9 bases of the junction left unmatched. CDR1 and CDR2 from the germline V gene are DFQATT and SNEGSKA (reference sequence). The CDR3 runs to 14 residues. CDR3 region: CSARNPIAGDEQFF. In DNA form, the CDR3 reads TGCAGTGCTAGAAACCCAATAGCGGGAGACGAGCAGTTCTTC.

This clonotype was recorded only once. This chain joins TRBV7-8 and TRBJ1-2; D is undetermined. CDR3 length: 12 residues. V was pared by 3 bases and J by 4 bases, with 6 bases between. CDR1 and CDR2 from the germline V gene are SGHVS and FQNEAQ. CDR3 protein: CASSLGIYGYTF. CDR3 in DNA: TGTGCCAGCAGCTTGGGCATCTATGGCTACACCTTC.

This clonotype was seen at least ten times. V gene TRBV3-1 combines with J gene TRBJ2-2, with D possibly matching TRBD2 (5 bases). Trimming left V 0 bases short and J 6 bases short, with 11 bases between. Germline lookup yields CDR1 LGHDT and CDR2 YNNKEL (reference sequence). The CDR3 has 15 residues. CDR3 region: CASSQEAAPSGELFF. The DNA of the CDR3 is TGTGCCAGCAGCCAAGAAGCGGCGCCATCCGGGGAGCTGTTTTTT.

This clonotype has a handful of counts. CDR3 coding DNA: TGTGCCAGCAGCCCCCAGGGACTAGCGGTGCAGTTCTTC. Its translation: CASSPQGLAVQFF. The chain couples TRBV27 to TRBJ2-1, with 11 bases matching TRBD2. Germline V gene lookup returns CDR1 MNHEY and CDR2 SMNVEV (reference sequence). CDR3 length: 13 amino acids. J gave up 12 bases and V 6 bases, and 7 bases lay outside the gene matches.

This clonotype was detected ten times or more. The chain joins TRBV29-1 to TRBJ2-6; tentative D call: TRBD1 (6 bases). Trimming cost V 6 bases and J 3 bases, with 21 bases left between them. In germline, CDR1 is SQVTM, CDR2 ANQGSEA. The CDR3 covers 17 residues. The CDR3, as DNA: TGCAGCGTCCTCGGGACACAAAGGTCTGGTGGGGCCAACGTCCTGACTTTC. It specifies CSVLGTQRSGGANVLTF.

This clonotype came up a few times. The CDR3 region is CASSVEATSRDEQYF. The CDR3 DNA sequence: TGTGCCAGCAGCGTAGAGGCAACTAGTCGGGACGAGCAGTACTTC. J is TRBJ2-7 and V is TRBV9; weak D call: TRBD2 (5 bases). With 0 bases removed from V and 5 bases from J, the gap between germline ends came to 15 bases. This CDR3 has 15 amino acids. Germline CDR1 SGDLS, CDR2 YYNGEE.

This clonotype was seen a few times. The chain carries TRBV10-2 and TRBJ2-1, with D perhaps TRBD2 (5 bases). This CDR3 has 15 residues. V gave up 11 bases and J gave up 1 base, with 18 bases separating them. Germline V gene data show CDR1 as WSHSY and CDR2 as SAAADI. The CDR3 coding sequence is TGCGCCTTACTACGAGGGATGGGGTCCTACAATGAGCAGTTCTTC. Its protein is CALLRGMGSYNEQFF.

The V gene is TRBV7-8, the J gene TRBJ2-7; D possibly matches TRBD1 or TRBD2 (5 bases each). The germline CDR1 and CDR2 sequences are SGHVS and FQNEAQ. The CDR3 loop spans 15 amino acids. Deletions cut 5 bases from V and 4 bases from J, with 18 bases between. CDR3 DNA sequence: TGTGCCAGCAGCCCAATGGGGACCGCTAAGTACGAGCAGTACTTC. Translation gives CASSPMGTAKYEQYF.

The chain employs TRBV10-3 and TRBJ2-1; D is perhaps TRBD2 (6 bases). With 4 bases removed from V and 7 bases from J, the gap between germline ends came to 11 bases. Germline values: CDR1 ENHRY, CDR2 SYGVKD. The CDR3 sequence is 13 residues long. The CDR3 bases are TGTGCCATCAGTGGAGGTGGGAGGAATGAGCAGTTCTTC. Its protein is CAISGGGRNEQFF.

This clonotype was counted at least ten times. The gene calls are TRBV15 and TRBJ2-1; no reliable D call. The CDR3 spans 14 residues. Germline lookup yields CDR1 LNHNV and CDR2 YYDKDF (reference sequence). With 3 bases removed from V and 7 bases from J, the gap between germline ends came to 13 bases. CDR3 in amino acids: CATSRAFDLNEQFF. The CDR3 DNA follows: TGTGCCACCAGCAGGGCCTTCGACCTGAATGAGCAGTTCTTC. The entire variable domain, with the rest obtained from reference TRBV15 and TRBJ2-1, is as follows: DAMVIQNPRYQVTQFGKPVTLSCSQTLNHNVMYWYQQKSSQAPKLLFHYYDKDFNNEADTPDNFQSRRPNTSFCFLDIRSPGLGDTAMYLCATSRAFDLNEQFFGPGTRLTVL.

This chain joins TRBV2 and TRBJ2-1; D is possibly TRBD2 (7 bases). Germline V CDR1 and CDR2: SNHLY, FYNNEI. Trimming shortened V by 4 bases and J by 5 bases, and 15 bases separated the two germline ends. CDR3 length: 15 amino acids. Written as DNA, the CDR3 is TGTGCCAGCAGTGTCGAGGCGGGGGCCAACAATGAGCAGTTCTTC. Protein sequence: CASSVEAGANNEQFF. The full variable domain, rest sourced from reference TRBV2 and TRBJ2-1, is EPEVTQTPSHQVTQMGQEVILRCVPISNHLYFYWYRQILGQKVEFLVSFYNNEISEKSEIFDDQFSVERPDGSNFTLKIRSTKLEDSAMYFCASSVEAGANNEQFFGPGTRLTVL.

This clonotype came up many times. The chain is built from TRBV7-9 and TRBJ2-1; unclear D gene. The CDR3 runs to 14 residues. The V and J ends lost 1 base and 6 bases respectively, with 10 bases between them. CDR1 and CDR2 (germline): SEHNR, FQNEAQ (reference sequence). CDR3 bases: TGTGCCAGCAGCTTAGTCGGGCGGATCAATGAGCAGTTCTTC. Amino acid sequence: CASSLVGRINEQFF.

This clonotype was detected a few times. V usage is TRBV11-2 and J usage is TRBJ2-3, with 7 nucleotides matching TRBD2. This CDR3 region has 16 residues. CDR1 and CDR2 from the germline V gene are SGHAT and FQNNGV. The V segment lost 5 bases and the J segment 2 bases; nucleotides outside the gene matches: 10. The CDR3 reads CASSNSGLAVTDTQYF. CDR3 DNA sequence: TGTGCCAGCAGCAACAGTGGCCTAGCGGTCACAGATACGCAGTATTTT.

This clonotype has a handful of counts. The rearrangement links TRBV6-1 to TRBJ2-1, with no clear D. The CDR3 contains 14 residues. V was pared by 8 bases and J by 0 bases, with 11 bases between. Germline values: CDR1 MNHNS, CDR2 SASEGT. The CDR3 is CASLFSSSYNEQFF. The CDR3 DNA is TGTGCCAGCCTATTTAGTAGCTCCTACAATGAGCAGTTCTTC.

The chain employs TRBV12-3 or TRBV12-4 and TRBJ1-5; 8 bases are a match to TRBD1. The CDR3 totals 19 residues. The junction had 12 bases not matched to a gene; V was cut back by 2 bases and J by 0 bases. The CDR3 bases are TGTGCCAGCAGTTTACGGGTCAGGGGGCTTTTATTTAGCAATCAGCCCCAGCATTTT. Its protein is CASSLRVRGLLFSNQPQHF.

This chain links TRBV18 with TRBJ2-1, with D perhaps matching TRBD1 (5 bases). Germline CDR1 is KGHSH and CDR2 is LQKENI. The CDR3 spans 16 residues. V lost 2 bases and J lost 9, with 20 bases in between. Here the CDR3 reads CASSPGVARVRGEQFF. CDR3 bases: TGTGCCAGCTCACCAGGCGTAGCCCGGGTAAGGGGTGAGCAGTTCTTC. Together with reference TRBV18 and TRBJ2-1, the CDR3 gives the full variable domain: NAGVMQNPRHLVRRRGQEARLRCSPMKGHSHVYWYRQLPEEGLKFMVYLQKENIIDESGMPKERFSAEFPKEGPSILRIQQVVRGDSAAYFCASSPGVARVRGEQFFGPGTRLTVL.

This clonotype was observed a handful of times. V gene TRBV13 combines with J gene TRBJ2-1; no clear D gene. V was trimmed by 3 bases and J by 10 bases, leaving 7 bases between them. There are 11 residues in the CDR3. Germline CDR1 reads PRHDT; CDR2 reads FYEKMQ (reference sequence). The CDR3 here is CASSFRREQFF. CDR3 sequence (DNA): TGTGCCAGCAGCTTCCGACGAGAGCAGTTCTTC.

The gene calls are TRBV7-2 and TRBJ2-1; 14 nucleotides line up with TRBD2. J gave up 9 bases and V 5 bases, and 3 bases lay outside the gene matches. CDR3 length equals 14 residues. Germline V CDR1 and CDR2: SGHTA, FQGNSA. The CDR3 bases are TGTGCCAGCAGCATCGGACTAGCGGGAGGTGAGCAGTTCTTC. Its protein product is CASSIGLAGGEQFF.